This entry lists 18 T cell receptor beta chains sequenced from one sample in a study of Graves' ophthalmopathy and Graves' hyperthyroidism. RNA transcripts were the source from which TCR beta CDR3 regions were amplified. HTBI primers were used in a first-round RT-PCR, which preceded a second-round multiplex PCR. TCRdb processed the multiplex PCR reads anew with MiXCR; each CDR3 protein has one entry. The table has approximately 700,000 distinct CDR3 sequences, 40% seen once. The sample consisted of peripheral blood. The receptors here all came from an adult man with Graves' ophthalmopathy.

This clonotype appeared many times. The chain combines TRBV7-9 with TRBJ1-2; a possible D gene is TRBD1 (5 bases). The germline V gene has CDR1 SEHNR and CDR2 FQNEAQ (reference sequence). Trimming removed 5 bases from V and 5 bases from J, with 9 bases in between. The CDR3 is made up of 12 amino acids. This CDR3 is CASSMGGYGYTF. DNA for the CDR3: TGTGCCAGCAGCATGGGGGGGTATGGCTACACCTTC.

This clonotype has a handful of counts. The chain couples TRBV7-2 to TRBJ2-5; maybe TRBD2 (7 bases). CDR1 SGHTA and CDR2 FQGNSA come from the germline V gene. The CDR3 contains 16 residues. Between the trimmed V and J ends, which lost 2 bases and 2 bases, there was a span of 15 bases. The CDR3 DNA follows: TGTGCCAGCAGCTTATTCGGCGGGGGCCAACAAGAGACCCAGTACTTC. As protein: CASSLFGGGQQETQYF.

CDR3 sequence reads: CASSPTGDSEKLFF. The CDR3 nucleotides are TGTGCCAGCTCACCGACAGGGGATAGCGAAAAACTGTTTTTT. The chain couples TRBV11-2 to TRBJ1-4, with TRBD1 matching 8 bases. The length of the CDR3 is 14 residues. J gave up 8 bases and V 8 bases, and 10 bases lay outside the gene matches. CDR1 SGHAT and CDR2 FQNNGV come from the germline V gene. Full variable domain (remainder filled in from reference TRBV11-2 and TRBJ1-4): EAGVAQSPRYKIIEKRQSVAFWCNPISGHATLYWYQQILGQGPKLLIQFQNNGVVDDSQLPKDRFSAERLKGVDSTLKIQPAKLEDSAVYLCASSPTGDSEKLFFGSGTQLSVL.

There are a few counts of this clonotype. The V gene is TRBV25-1, the J gene TRBJ1-6, with D possibly matching TRBD1 (6 bases). V was clipped by 6 bases and J by 10 bases, with 16 bases between them. This CDR3 is built from 14 residues. Germline assignment: CDR1 MGHDK and CDR2 SYGVNS. The CDR3 spells CASSLQGPGSPLHF. The CDR3 DNA reads TGTGCCAGCAGCTTACAGGGTCCTGGATCACCCCTCCACTTT.

This clonotype showed up just a few times. The chain couples TRBV10-2 to TRBJ2-5; TRBD2 matches 12 bases. V trimming: 9 bases; J trimming: 5 bases; junction bases outside the gene matches: 7. This CDR3 is 14 amino acids long. The germline V gene encodes CDR1 WSHSY and CDR2 SAAADI. CDR3 sequence reads: CASRLAGVSETQYF. The CDR3 coding sequence is TGCGCCAGTCGACTAGCGGGAGTTTCTGAGACCCAGTACTTC.

J is TRBJ2-5 and V is TRBV10-3, with D perhaps TRBD2 (5 bases). V shed 4 bases and J shed 2 bases, with 17 bases lying between them. CDR3 length: 16 residues. Germline V gene lookup returns CDR1 ENHRY and CDR2 SYGVKD. CDR3 sequence reads: CAISGTQQAEQETQYF. The CDR3 region has the DNA TGTGCCATCAGTGGGACTCAGCAGGCGGAACAAGAGACCCAGTACTTC.

The chain employs TRBV7-2 and TRBJ1-5, with D possibly TRBD1 on 6 matching bases. CDR3 length equals 18 residues. Germline V gene data show CDR1 as SGHTA and CDR2 as FQGNSA. Trimming cost V 5 bases and J 0 bases, with 20 bases left between them. CDR3 amino acids: CASSQWGGGAYSNQPQHF. For the CDR3, the DNA is TGTGCCAGCAGCCAATGGGGGGGGGGGGCATATAGCAATCAGCCCCAGCATTTT. Based on the CDR3 plus reference TRBV7-2 and TRBJ1-5, the full variable domain is GAGVSQSPSNKVTEKGKDVELRCDPISGHTALYWYRQSLGQGLEFLIYFQGNSAPDKSGLPSDRFSAERTGGSVSTLTIQRTQQEDSAVYLCASSQWGGGAYSNQPQHFGDGTRLSIL.

This clonotype was counted ten times or more. The chain has TRBV9 and TRBJ2-5; D possibly corresponds to TRBD1 (5 bases). Germline-derived CDR1 and CDR2 are SGDLS and YYNGEE. V gave up 4 bases and J gave up 4 bases, with 17 bases separating them. The CDR3 consists of 15 residues. In DNA form, the CDR3 reads TGTGCCAGCAGCCCCCAACTGGGGCGTGGAGAGACCCAGTACTTC. As protein: CASSPQLGRGETQYF. Full variable domain (missing parts from reference TRBV9 and TRBJ2-5): DSGVTQTPKHLITATGQRVTLRCSPRSGDLSVYWYQQSLDQGLQFLIQYYNGEERAKGNILERFSAQQFPDLHSELNLSSLELGDSALYFCASSPQLGRGETQYFGPGTRLLVL.

The table lists this clonotype with many counts. J is TRBJ1-5 and V is TRBV19; D gene ambiguous. V gave up 4 bases and J gave up 2 bases, with 9 bases separating them. The CDR3 runs to 14 residues. Germline-derived CDR1 and CDR2 are LNHDA and SQIVND (reference sequence). CDR3: CASSTSGGNQPQHF. CDR3 in DNA: TGTGCCAGTAGTACCTCAGGAGGCAATCAGCCCCAGCATTTT.

This clonotype appeared many times. This chain uses TRBV2 with TRBJ2-7; 11 bases line up with TRBD1. V trimming: 5 bases; J trimming: 4 bases; junction bases outside the gene matches: 4. The CDR3 consists of 14 residues. Germline V CDR1 and CDR2: SNHLY, FYNNEI. CDR3: CASSSGQGAYEQYF. For the CDR3, the DNA is TGTGCCAGCAGTTCCGGACAGGGGGCATACGAGCAGTACTTC.

As for this clonotype: This may stem from a read error, because a much larger clone lies one nucleotide away. This likely comes from a read error, as the CDR3 has no conserved phenylalanine or tryptophan at its end. The chain has TRBV29-1 and TRBJ2-5, with 8 bases matching TRBD1. Germline CDR1 reads SQVTM; CDR2 reads ANQGSEA. The CDR3 spans 13 residues. J was trimmed by 4 bases and V by 5 bases; bases with no gene match: 6. Written as DNA, the CDR3 is TGCAGCGTTTCTCCGACAGGGGCAGAGACCCAGTACCTC. It codes for CSVSPTGAETQYL.

In its sample, this clonotype was seen once. The chain employs TRBV10-3 and TRBJ1-2, with 7 positions matching TRBD1. This CDR3 is built from 15 residues. Trimming cost V 8 bases and J 3 bases; bases outside gene matches: 12. Germline lookup yields CDR1 ENHRY and CDR2 SYGVKD. CDR3 sequence (DNA): TGTGCCATCGCCGGGACAGCTCAAAACTACTATGGCTACACCTTC. Its translation is CAIAGTAQNYYGYTF.

This clonotype has more than one count but fewer than ten. This chain connects TRBV5-1 to TRBJ1-2, with D possibly being TRBD1 (5 bases). The CDR3 extends over 16 amino acids. V lost 4 bases and J 3 bases, leaving 19 bases between the germline ends. In germline, CDR1 is SGHRS, CDR2 YFSETQ. The CDR3 loop reads CASSRGFARADYGYTF. The CDR3 coding sequence is TGCGCCAGCAGCCGAGGATTCGCCAGGGCGGACTATGGCTACACCTTC.

The chain has TRBV12-3 or TRBV12-4 and TRBJ1-6; TRBD1 aligns across 10 bases. Losses at the gene ends were 6 bases for V and 7 bases for J; bases not matched to a gene: 9. The CDR3 is 16 residues long. The CDR3: CASSKGQGYGNSPLHF. CDR3 DNA sequence: TGTGCCAGCAGCAAGGGACAGGGGTATGGGAATTCACCCCTCCACTTT.

The V call is TRBV10-2, the J call TRBJ2-1; D ambiguous. Germline V lookup: CDR1 WSHSY, CDR2 SAAADI. This CDR3 is built from 11 residues. Trimming shortened V by 6 bases and J by 5 bases, and 5 bases separated the two germline ends. The CDR3 region is CASRRNNEQFF. CDR3 nucleotides: TGCGCCAGCAGGAGAAACAATGAGCAGTTCTTC.

In its sample, this clonotype was seen a few times. The chain uses TRBV5-8 and TRBJ2-5, with TRBD2 identical over 12 bases. In germline, CDR1 is SGHTS, CDR2 YDEGEE. The J segment lost 5 bases and the V segment lost 2 bases, leaving 10 bases of the junction unmatched. CDR3 length: 17 residues. As DNA, the CDR3 is TGTGCCAGCAGCTTTGGTCTAGCGGGAGGGCGGCCGGAGACCCAGTACTTC. Its protein product is CASSFGLAGGRPETQYF.

This chain uses TRBV12-3 or TRBV12-4 with TRBJ1-5; D is unclear. V was shortened by 7 bases and J by 4 bases, with 14 bases between the two germline ends. The CDR3 covers 14 residues. CDR3 in amino acids: CASNPRVWNQPQHF. The CDR3 region has the DNA TGTGCCAGCAATCCGAGGGTGTGGAATCAGCCCCAGCATTTT.

This clonotype was seen a handful of times. CDR3 sequence (DNA): TGTGCCAGCAGACTACAGGGGGGGAACACTGAAGCTTTCTTT. Its protein product is CASRLQGGNTEAFF. The chain couples TRBV6-6 to TRBJ1-1; 8 bases agree with TRBD1. CDR1 and CDR2 (germline): MNHNY, SVGAGI (reference sequence). Germline trimming cut 6 bases from V and 1 base from J; bases unmatched to any gene: 4. The CDR3 loop spans 14 amino acids.